What follows is one TCR beta chain and its context. Its antigen is not known. The sample originates from a study of post-analysis software for immune sequencing data. In the study overall: Included among the disease courses, which were recorded for the cohort, were relapsing-remitting, secondary progressive and progressive-relapsing multiple sclerosis. Study results and caveats: Compared with controls, patients had more of roughly 5 TRBV segments, including TRBV5-6, TRBV5-1 and TRBV20-1. Controls' normalized Chao1 diversity significantly exceeded that of multiple sclerosis patients. By F measure, samples from a shared preparation batch strongly co-clustered.

Trimming pared 5 bases from V and 12 bases from J, leaving 28 bases between. The CDR3 is made up of 15 amino acids. Germline V gene lookup returns CDR1 DFQATT and CDR2 SNEGSKA (reference sequence). Unique molecular identifiers were present in the TCR beta cDNA libraries. Input populations of about 0.95 to 11 million T cells gave rise to around 480,000 cDNA molecules. Using its own MiXCR run on the PCR reads, TCRdb lists one record per CDR3 protein. The table lists roughly 870,000 distinct CDR3 sequences, approximately 57% of them singletons. This clonotype was obtained from a girl aged 5 to 17 with multiple sclerosis. The chain uses TRBV20-1 and TRBJ1-2; D is possibly TRBD1 (5 bases). Sequencing was done on a sample of blood. The DNA for the CDR3 is TGCAGTGCTCCGGGTGCGGGAGGAGGGGTGCGGGGCCACACCTTC. As protein: CSAPGAGGGVRGHTF.